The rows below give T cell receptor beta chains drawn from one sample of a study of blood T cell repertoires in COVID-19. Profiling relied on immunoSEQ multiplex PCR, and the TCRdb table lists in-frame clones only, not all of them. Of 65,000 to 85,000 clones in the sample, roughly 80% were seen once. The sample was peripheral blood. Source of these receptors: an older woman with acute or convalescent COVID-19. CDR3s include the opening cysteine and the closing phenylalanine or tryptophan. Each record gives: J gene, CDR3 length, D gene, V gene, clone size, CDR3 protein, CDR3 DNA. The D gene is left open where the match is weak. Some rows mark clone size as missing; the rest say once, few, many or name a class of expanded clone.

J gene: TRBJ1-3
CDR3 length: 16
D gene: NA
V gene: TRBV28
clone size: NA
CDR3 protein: CASSLLGALTGNTIYF
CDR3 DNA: TGTGCCAGCAGTTTATTGGGGGCGCTGACTGGAAACACCATATATTTT

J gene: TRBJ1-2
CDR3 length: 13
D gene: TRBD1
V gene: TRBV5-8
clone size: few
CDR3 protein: CASSLAAGGGYTF
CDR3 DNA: TGTGCCAGCAGCTTGGCGGCAGGGGGTGGCTACACCTTC

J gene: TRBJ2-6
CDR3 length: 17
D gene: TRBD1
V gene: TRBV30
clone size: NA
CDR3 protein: CAWSEDRSSSGANVLTF
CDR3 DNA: TGTGCCTGGAGTGAGGACAGGTCTAGCTCTGGGGCCAACGTCCTGACTTTC

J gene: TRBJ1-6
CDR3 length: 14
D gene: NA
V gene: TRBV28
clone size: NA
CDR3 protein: CASSFGDLNSPLHF
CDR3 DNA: TGTGCCAGCAGTTTTGGAGATCTAAATTCACCCCTCCACTTT

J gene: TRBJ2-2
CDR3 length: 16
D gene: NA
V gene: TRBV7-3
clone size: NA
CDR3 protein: CASSSFGLSNTGELFF
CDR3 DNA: TGTGCCAGCAGCTCATTCGGACTTTCGAACACCGGGGAGCTGTTTTTT

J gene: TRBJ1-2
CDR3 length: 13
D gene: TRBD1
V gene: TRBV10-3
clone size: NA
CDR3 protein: CAITRDRGDGYTF
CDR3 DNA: TGTGCCATCACCCGGGACAGGGGCGATGGCTACACCTTC

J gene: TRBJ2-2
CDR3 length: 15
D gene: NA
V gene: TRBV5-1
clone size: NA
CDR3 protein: CASSTGLGYTGELFF
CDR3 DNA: TGCGCCAGCAGCACGGGGTTAGGGTACACCGGGGAGCTGTTTTTT

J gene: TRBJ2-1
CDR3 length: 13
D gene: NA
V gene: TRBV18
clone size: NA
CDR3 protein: CASSPTEYNEQFF
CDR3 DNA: TGTGCCAGCTCACCAACAGAATACAATGAGCAGTTCTTC

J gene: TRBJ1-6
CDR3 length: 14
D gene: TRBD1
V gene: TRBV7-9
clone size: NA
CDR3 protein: CASSSRQGESPLHF
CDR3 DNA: TGTGCCAGCAGCTCAAGACAGGGGGAGTCACCCCTCCACTTT

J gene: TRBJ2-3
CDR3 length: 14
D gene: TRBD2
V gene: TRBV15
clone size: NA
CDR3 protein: CATSREAGADTQYF
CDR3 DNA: TGTGCCACCAGCAGAGAAGCGGGAGCAGATACGCAGTATTTT

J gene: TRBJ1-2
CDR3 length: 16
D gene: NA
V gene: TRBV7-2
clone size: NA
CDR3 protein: CASSPSQDRIIGGYTF
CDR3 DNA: TGTGCCAGCAGCCCCTCCCAAGACAGGATAATTGGTGGCTACACCTTC

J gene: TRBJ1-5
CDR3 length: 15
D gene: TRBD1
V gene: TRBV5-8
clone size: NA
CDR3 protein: CASSWTGPGNQPQHF
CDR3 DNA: TGTGCCAGCAGCTGGACAGGGCCTGGCAATCAGCCCCAGCATTTT

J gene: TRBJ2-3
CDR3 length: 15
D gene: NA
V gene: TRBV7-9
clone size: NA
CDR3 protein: CASSLAGVTKDTQYF
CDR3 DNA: TGTGCCAGCAGCTTAGCAGGGGTTACGAAAGATACGCAGTATTTT

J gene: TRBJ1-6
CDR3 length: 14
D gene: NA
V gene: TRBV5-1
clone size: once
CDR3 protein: CASSFQGNNSPLHF
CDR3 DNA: TGCGCCAGCAGCTTCCAGGGGAATAATTCACCCCTCCACTTT